This TCR beta chain was recovered during a study of T-cell memory formation after mild COVID-19 (dated by TCRdb to 2020 to 2022). About the investigation overall: Most TCR sequence clusters were specific to one of the two donors. The cohort was made up of two young adult volunteers, one female and one male, who were previously healthy. T-cell clones expanding and contracting after mild COVID-19 in a couple of donors were tracked by longitudinal TCRalpha and TCRbeta repertoire sequencing.

Sequencing took place on an Illumina NovaSeq 6000. TCRalpha and TCRbeta cDNA libraries were built by 5'RACE with constant-segment primers, adding sample barcodes and unique molecular identifiers. RNA was extracted from every sample with Trizol reagent. Library amplification was performed in two PCR steps, and a second sample barcode and Illumina TruSeq adapters were introduced in the second step. Libraries were sequenced on an Illumina NovaSeq with 2 x 150 bp paired-end reads. The study's own analysis went as follows. Reads were demultiplexed and collapsed into UMI-guided consensus sequences with migec v1.2.7. Using mixcr v2.1.11, the UMI consensuses were aligned to TRA and TRB V and J templates and assembled into clonotypes. A clonotype was counted as expanded or contracted only when both edgeR and NoisET called the clonotype significant, with the noise models trained on biological replicates. edgeR calls used a false discovery rate-adjusted p below 0.01 and a log2 fold-change threshold of 1. PCA with hierarchical clustering of max-normalized trajectories of the 1000 most abundant clonotypes was used as exploratory dynamics analysis. Each responding clone was given a CD4 or CD8 phenotype based on the CD4+ and CD8+ repertoires, which had been sequenced separately. TCRdb's own reprocessing of the public reads used fastp at Q25 and MiXCR and kept productive beta chains. Under each unique CDR3 protein, matching rows form one entry showing the most common genes and DNA. These V and J calls rely on TCRdb rather than the paper's analysis. Recorded for this sample are approximately 230,000 distinct CDR3 sequences; 16% of them occurred a single time. Of the sample, about 4% falls within the top ten clones.

In the case of this clonotype: The antigen this receptor binds is unknown. One base away there is no much larger clone; base qualities are not given.

Ficoll-Paque density gradient centrifugation was the method used to isolate PBMCs. CDR1 and CDR2 are read off the germline V gene (reference sequence) as DFQATT and SNEGSKA. There are 15 amino acids in the CDR3, from cysteine to phenylalanine inclusive. Left in the record is the CDR3 DNA by itself, 45 bases read in frame from the first base. V loses 1 base of germline sequence and J loses 4 bases, and the interval between the two ends is 17 bases. What the work shows at the level of the full study, not this receptor alone: Some responding clones were detected in pre-infection memory, which suggested that pre-existing cross-reactive memory T cells had joined the SARS-CoV-2 response. Clones that contracted from day 15 to 85 showed balanced CD4/CD8 phenotypes, whereas a second wave of clones that expanded from day 15 to 37 leaned towards CD4+. Only two mild cases were covered by the study, and larger cohorts that include severe cases with pre-infection samples were considered necessary. SARS-CoV-2 specificity of the second-wave clones peaking on day 37 was not confirmed. Contracting CD4+ clones appeared mostly in the CM and EM memory subsets, whereas CD8+ clones were enriched in EMRA.

This TCR derives from a man aged 18-30 years who had mild COVID-19 (a few samples of this study predate the infection). The sample titles of this study are shuffled in the database, so cell type and time point are left out; the donor was told from shared clones. Here the chain combines TRBV20-1 and TRBJ2-7; TRBD2 is perhaps the D gene, given 7 matching bases. Sequences were obtained from PBMCs or a T cell subset sorted from them (not recorded which). The CDR3 loop reads CSARVYGGPLYEQYF. At the DNA level, the sequence is TGCAGTGCTAGAGTGTACGGGGGGCCCCTATACGAGCAGTACTTC.